This T cell receptor (beta chain) emerged from a study of regulatory T cells in long-lasting Graves disease. Noted time point: newly diagnosed GD, antithyroid drugs for less than 3 months. PBMC RNA served as the TCR library source. This clonotype was picked up a small number of times. The CDR3 contains 15 residues. CDR1 DFQATT and CDR2 SNEGSKA come from the germline V gene (reference sequence). Unmatched junction bases numbered 11, after V lost 6 bases and J lost 4 bases. CDR3 regions were amplified by Arm-PCR using iRepertoire HTBI primers to build TCR beta libraries. TCRdb reprocessed the multiplex PCR reads with MiXCR, giving one entry per CDR3 protein. The table lists approximately 470,000 distinct CDR3 sequences, roughly 16% of them singletons, with more than 10% in the top ten. This sample was shared with a second study, whose subject was T cells in Graves' hyperthyroidism and ophthalmopathy.

The source was peripheral blood mononuclear cells (PBMCs), collected at new diagnosis, from a patient treated with antithyroid drugs. This receptor was taken from a man between 35 and 55 years old with Graves disease. The V gene is TRBV20-1, the J gene TRBJ2-1, with TRBD1 matching 8 bases. CDR3 sequence (DNA): TGCAGTGCGGGTGGATGGAGACAGGGGTACAATGAGCAGTTCTTC. This sequence encodes CSAGGWRQGYNEQFF.